This T cell receptor beta chain is drawn from a study of control samples from healthy donors and cancer patients. This CDR3 contains 16 residues. Looked up from germline, CDR1 is KGHSH and CDR2 is LQKENI. The V and J ends lost 6 bases and 0 bases, in that order; junction bases with no gene match: 3. This clone was seen more than once but under ten times. Repertoires were generated with immunoSEQ multiplex PCR, while TCRdb's copy carries only in-frame clones and drops some. The data contain 57,000 or so clones, 94% of them singletons. This receptor was identified in a man aged 30 to 39 in good health. Sequencing used blood. The gene calls are TRBV18 and TRBJ1-3, with 12 bases that match TRBD1. For the CDR3, the DNA is TGTGCCAGCTCGGGGACAGGGGGCTTCTCTGGAAACACCATATATTTT. This encodes CASSGTGGFSGNTIYF.